One and the same sample provided the 7 T cell receptor beta chains below, sequenced in a study of human T cells and chemical hapten exposure. This sample's time point: patch test 2, 6 weeks after DPC sensitization. Treatment of the sample: therapeutic diphenylcyclopropenone sensitization with weekly scalp DPC. TCRdb re-analysed the RACE reads in MiXCR, keeping a single row per CDR3 protein. The top ten clones hold under 2.5% of a sample with nearly 95,000 distinct CDR3 sequences, 9.5% to 12% of them seen once. Material: whole blood, obtained in connection with sensitization to the hapten diphenylcyclopropenone (DPC). The receptors here all came from a man in his forties with alopecia areata. Some clones in this sample may be carry-over from other donors' samples.

This clonotype was seen more than once but under ten times. This chain uses TRBV20-1 with TRBJ2-5; TRBD1 aligns across 8 bases. The CDR3 length is 15 residues. CDR1 and CDR2 (germline): DFQATT, SNEGSKA (reference sequence). V gave up 3 bases and J gave up 3 bases; unmatched junction bases: 9. The CDR3 loop reads CSASGLRGHEETQYF. The CDR3 DNA reads TGCAGTGCTAGTGGTCTCAGGGGGCACGAAGAGACCCAGTACTTC.

This chain connects TRBV6-5 to TRBJ1-5; D is perhaps TRBD1 (5 bases). This CDR3 region has 14 residues. Trimming left V 5 bases short and J 2 bases short, with 10 bases between. Per the germline V gene, CDR1 is MNHEY and CDR2 is SVGAGI. The chain's CDR3 is CASSRGVGNQPQHF. CDR3 bases: TGTGCCAGCAGTCGGGGGGTCGGCAATCAGCCCCAGCATTTT.

The gene calls are TRBV28 and TRBJ2-7, with TRBD2 as a possible D gene (5 bases). Between the trimmed V and J ends, which lost 6 bases and 3 bases, there was a span of 15 bases. From germline, CDR1 is MDHEN and CDR2 SYDVKM. The CDR3 covers 14 residues. The CDR3: CASSLRTLRYEQYV. In DNA, the CDR3 is TGTGCCAGCAGCCTCCGGACTTTACGCTACGAGCAGTACGTC.

Many counts were recorded for this clonotype. The rearrangement links TRBV12-3 or TRBV12-4 to TRBJ1-1; no firm D call. This CDR3 region has 13 residues. Trimming removed 6 bases from V and 1 base from J, with 9 bases in between. The CDR3 nucleotides are TGTGCCAGCAGGCTCCTTCAGAACACTGAAGCTTTCTTT. As protein: CASRLLQNTEAFF.

This clonotype has a handful of counts. The chain links TRBV5-6 to TRBJ2-3, with a possible D match to TRBD2 (6 bases). The CDR3 sequence is 17 residues long. V dropped 3 bases and J dropped 2 bases, with 19 bases sitting between them. In germline, CDR1 is SGHDT, CDR2 YYEEEE. DNA for the CDR3: TGTGCCAGCAGCTCCCCCCGGGACTCCGGCCCCACAGATACGCAGTATTTT. Its translation is CASSSPRDSGPTDTQYF.

This clonotype was detected only a few times. The rearrangement joins TRBV6-2 or TRBV6-3 to TRBJ2-7, with 8 bases identical to TRBD2. Germline V CDR1 and CDR2: MNHEY, SVGEGT. The junction had 7 bases not matched to a gene; V was cut back by 0 bases and J by 6 bases. The CDR3 length is 15 residues. Here the CDR3 DNA reads TGTGCCAGCAGTTACTCGGGCAGCGGGAGTAGCGAGCAGTACGTC. Translating gives CASSYSGSGSSEQYV.

The chain carries TRBV11-3 and TRBJ2-1, with 15 nucleotides matching TRBD2. With 0 bases clipped from V and 9 bases from J, the junction kept 6 bases outside the gene matches. Germline CDR1 and CDR2: SGHNT and YENEEA. There are 17 residues in the CDR3. The CDR3 coding sequence is TGTGCCAGCAGCTTAGATCCGGGGACTAGCGGGAGGATTGAGCAGTTCTTC. This translates into CASSLDPGTSGRIEQFF.